This TCR beta chain was identified during a study of beta chain features in type 1 diabetes. This clone was counted only a few times. The antigen is undetermined. Study outcomes and limitations: Significant though moderate, a shortening of TCRB CDR3s appeared in all four CD4+ subsets of Type 1 diabetes patients. In comparison with healthy donors, patients had naive, central memory and Treg TCRB repertoires that appeared more similar.

CD4+ naive, central memory, regulatory and stem cell-like memory cells were sorted via CD45RO/CCR7/CD25/CD127/CD95/CD27. In all sorted populations, purity surpassed 95%. Expressed TCRB transcripts were sequenced, since all the RNA that had been isolated was reverse transcribed. Clones were read by immunoSEQ multiplex PCR, and TCRdb kept only the in-frame ones, dropping some. The sample gives around 600,000 clones, roughly 12% of which show up once; 0.095% to 0.15% is in the top ten. Germline V gene lookup returns CDR1 MNHEY and CDR2 SMNVEV (reference sequence). This CDR3 is 12 amino acids long. Trimming took off 7 bases at V and 2 bases at J, with 6 bases between the two ends.

Material: naive CD4+ T cells from blood. This sequence was found in a man aged 25-45 years with type 1 diabetes. This chain uses TRBV27 with TRBJ1-5; D remains ambiguous. CDR3 DNA: TGTGCCAGCATTCGGCGCAATCAGCCCCAGCATTTT. Its protein is CASIRRNQPQHF.